This T cell receptor (beta chain) was captured in a study of CD8+ T cells in alopecia areata. Study-wide results and limits: Clonality in lesional scalp, especially alopecia totalis/universalis, exceeded that of normal scalp.

RNA extraction was followed by reverse transcription into cDNA, which acted as the sequencing template. Here immunoSEQ multiplex PCR was the method, and the copy in TCRdb shows in-frame clones only, minus some. The sample has about 250,000 clones, around two thirds seen once; the top ten hold more than 0.95%. Concerning this clone itself: The antigen remains unidentified.

Trimming removed 4 bases from V and 5 bases from J; junction bases left unmatched: 7. Germline CDR1 SGHTA, CDR2 FQGNSA. The CDR3 extends over 15 amino acids. This rearrangement joins TRBV7-2 to TRBJ2-5; 10 bases map to TRBD1. The TCR comes from a human donor with alopecia areata. Sequenced material: CD4+ T cells sorted from blood, taken at week 0. The CDR3 loop is CASSSRDRGFETQYF. Here the CDR3 DNA reads TGTGCCAGCAGCTCACGGGACAGGGGATTTGAGACCCAGTACTTC.